This T cell receptor beta chain was documented in a study of cytomegalovirus exposure and HLA in healthy donors. The wider study: There were 88 million or so unique TCRs (from HLA-typed donors) in an early data release.

Germline CDR1 and CDR2: SEHNR and FQNEAQ (reference sequence). After removal of 1 base from V and 7 bases from J, the junction contained 8 bases not matched to a gene. CDR3 size: 15 residues. With regard to this clone: The target antigen is unknown.

Study-wide results and limits: A later analysis reported that several of the most significant clusters appeared to be linked to common viral pathogens, among them Epstein-Barr virus. Specificity for CMV antigens was confirmed in vitro for a few of the CMV-associated chains. Later on, analysis showed that most CMV-associated TCR beta chains appeared to be HLA-restricted.

A multiplex PCR was run with 60 Vbeta primers and 13 Jbeta primers. Some clones are missing from TCRdb's copy, which holds only in-frame ones; the method was immunoSEQ multiplex PCR. The sample has some 130,000 clones; around 80% are singletons. This TCR came from a woman between 18 and 29 years old in good health and CMV-seronegative. V gene TRBV7-9 combines with J gene TRBJ2-7; 9 bases agree with TRBD2. The source material was PBMCs. The CDR3 bases are TGTGCCAGCAGCTTAGGGGCGGGAGGGCCAAGGGAGCAGTACTTC. Translation gives CASSLGAGGPREQYF.